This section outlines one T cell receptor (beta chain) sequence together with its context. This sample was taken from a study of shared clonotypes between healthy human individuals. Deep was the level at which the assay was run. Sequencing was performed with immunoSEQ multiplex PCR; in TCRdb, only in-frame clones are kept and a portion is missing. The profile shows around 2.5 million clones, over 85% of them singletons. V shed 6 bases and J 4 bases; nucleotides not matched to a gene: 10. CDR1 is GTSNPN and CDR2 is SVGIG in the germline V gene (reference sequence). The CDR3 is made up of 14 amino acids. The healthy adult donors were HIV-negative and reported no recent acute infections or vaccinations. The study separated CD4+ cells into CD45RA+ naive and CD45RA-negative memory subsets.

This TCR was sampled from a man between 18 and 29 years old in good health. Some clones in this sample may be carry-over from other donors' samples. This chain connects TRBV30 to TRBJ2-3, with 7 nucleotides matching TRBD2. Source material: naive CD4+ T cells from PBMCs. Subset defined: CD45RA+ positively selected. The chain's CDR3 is CACSREFIADTQYF. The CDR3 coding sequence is TGTGCCTGTTCGCGGGAGTTCATCGCAGATACGCAGTATTTT.